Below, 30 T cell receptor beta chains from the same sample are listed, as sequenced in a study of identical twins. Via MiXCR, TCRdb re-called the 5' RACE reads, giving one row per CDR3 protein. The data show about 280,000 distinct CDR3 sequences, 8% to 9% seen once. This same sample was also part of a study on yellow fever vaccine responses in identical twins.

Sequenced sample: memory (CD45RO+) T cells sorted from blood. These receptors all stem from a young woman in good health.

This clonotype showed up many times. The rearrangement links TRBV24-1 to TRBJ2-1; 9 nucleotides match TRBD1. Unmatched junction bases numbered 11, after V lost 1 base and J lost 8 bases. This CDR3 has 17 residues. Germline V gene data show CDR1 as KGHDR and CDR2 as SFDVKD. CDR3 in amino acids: CATSDFVLGQGYDEQFF. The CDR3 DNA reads TGTGCCACCAGTGATTTCGTCCTGGGACAGGGATACGATGAGCAGTTCTTC.

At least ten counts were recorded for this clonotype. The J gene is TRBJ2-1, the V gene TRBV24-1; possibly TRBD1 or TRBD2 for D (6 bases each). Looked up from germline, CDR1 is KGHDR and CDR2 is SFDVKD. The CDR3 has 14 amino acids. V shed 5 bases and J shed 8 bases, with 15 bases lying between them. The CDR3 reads CATSVRGTADEQFF. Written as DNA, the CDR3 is TGTGCCACCAGTGTAAGGGGGACTGCAGATGAGCAGTTCTTC.

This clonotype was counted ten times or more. The CDR3 DNA follows: TGTGCCACCGGCGAGGGCGGGGGGGACTCCTACAATGAGCAGTTCTTC. Its protein is CATGEGGGDSYNEQFF. This chain connects TRBV15 to TRBJ2-1, with 9 bases lining up with TRBD2. CDR1 and CDR2 from the germline V gene are LNHNV and YYDKDF (reference sequence). This CDR3 contains 16 residues. The trim removed 8 bases at V and 0 bases at J, leaving 8 bases unmatched.

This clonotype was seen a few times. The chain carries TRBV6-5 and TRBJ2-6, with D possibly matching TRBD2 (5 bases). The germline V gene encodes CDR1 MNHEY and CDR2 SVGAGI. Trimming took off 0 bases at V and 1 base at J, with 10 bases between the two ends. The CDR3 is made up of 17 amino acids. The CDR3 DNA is TGTGCCAGCAGTTACTCGATAAGCGGATCTGGGGCCAACGTCCTGACTTTC. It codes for CASSYSISGSGANVLTF.

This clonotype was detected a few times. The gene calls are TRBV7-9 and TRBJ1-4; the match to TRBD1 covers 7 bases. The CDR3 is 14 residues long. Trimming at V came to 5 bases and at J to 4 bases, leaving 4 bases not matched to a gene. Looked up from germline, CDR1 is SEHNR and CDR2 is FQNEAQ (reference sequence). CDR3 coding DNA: TGTGCCAGCAGCCGGGACAGTATTAATGAAAAACTGTTTTTT. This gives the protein CASSRDSINEKLFF.

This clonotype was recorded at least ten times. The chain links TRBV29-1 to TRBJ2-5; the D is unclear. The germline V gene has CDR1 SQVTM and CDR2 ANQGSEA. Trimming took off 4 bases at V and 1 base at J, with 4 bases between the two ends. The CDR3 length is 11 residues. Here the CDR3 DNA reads TGCAGCGTTGGGATCCAAGAGACCCAGTACTTC. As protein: CSVGIQETQYF. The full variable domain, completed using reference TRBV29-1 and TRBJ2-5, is SAVISQKPSRDICQRGTSLTIQCQVDSQVTMMFWYRQQPGQSLTLIATANQGSEATYESGFVIDKFPISRPNLTFSTLTVSNMSPEDSSIYLCSVGIQETQYFGPGTRLLVL.

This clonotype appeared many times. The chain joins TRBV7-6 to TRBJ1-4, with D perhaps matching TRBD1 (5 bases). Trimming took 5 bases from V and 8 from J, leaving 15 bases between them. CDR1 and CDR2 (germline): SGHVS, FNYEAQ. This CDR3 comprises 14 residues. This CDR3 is CASSDIGEREKLFF. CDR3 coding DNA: TGTGCCAGCAGCGATATAGGGGAGCGCGAAAAACTGTTTTTT.

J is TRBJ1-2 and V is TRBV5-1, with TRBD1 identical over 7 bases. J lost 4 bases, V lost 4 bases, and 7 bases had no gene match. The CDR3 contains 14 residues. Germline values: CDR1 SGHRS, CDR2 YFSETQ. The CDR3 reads CASSRGDSSYGYTF. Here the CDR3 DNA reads TGCGCCAGCAGCCGAGGGGACAGCTCCTATGGCTACACCTTC.

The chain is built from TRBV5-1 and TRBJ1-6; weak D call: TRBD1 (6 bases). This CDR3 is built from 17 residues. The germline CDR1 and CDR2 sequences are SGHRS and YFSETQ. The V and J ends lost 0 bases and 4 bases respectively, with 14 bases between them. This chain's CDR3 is CASSLDPTGGYNSPLHF. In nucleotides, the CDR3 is TGCGCCAGCAGCTTGGACCCGACAGGAGGATATAATTCACCCCTCCACTTT.

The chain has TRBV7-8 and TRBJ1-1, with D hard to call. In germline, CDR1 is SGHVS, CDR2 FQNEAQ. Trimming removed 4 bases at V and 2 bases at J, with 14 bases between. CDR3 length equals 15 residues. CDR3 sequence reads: CASSSPYKRNTEAFF. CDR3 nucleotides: TGTGCCAGCAGCTCCCCCTACAAGAGAAACACTGAAGCTTTCTTT.

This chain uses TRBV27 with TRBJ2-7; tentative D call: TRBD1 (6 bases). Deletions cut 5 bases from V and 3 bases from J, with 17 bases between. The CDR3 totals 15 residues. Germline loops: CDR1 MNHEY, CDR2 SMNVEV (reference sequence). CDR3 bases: TGTGCCAGCAGTCCAGGGGTGGCGGTGATCTACGAGCAGTACTTC. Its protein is CASSPGVAVIYEQYF.

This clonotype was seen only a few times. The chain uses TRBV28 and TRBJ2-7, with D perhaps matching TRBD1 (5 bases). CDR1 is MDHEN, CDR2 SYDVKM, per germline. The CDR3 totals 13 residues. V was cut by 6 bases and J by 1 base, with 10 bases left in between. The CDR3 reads CASRPQGSYEQYF. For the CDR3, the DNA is TGTGCCAGCAGGCCTCAGGGATCCTACGAGCAGTACTTC.

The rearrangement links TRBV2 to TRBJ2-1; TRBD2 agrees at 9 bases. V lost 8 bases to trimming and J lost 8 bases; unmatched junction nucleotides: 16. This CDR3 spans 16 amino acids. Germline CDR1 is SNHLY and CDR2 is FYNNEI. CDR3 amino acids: CASGRRASGTMDEQFF. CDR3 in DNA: TGTGCCAGCGGGCGGCGGGCTAGCGGGACTATGGATGAGCAGTTCTTC. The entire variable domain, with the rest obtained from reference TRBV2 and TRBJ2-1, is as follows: EPEVTQTPSHQVTQMGQEVILRCVPISNHLYFYWYRQILGQKVEFLVSFYNNEISEKSEIFDDQFSVERPDGSNFTLKIRSTKLEDSAMYFCASGRRASGTMDEQFFGPGTRLTVL.

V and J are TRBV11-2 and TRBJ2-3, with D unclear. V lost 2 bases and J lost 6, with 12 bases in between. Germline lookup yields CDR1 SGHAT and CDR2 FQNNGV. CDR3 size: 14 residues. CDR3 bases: TGTGCCAGCAGCTTACAACAAAGTCCCGATACGCAGTATTTT. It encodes CASSLQQSPDTQYF.

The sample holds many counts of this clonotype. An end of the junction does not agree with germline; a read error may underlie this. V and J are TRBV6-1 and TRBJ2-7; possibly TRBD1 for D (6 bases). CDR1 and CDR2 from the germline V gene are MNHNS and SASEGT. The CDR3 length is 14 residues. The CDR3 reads CASNEGDGSSEQYF. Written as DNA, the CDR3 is TGTGCCAGCAACGAGGGGGACGGTTCCTCCGAGCAGTACTTC.

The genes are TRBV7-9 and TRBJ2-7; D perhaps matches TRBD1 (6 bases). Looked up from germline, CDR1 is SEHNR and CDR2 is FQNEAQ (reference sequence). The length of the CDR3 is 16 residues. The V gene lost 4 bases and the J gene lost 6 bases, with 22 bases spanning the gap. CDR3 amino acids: CASSWGHWGSYSEQYV. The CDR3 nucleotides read TGTGCCAGCAGCTGGGGGCATTGGGGGTCTTATTCCGAGCAGTACGTC.

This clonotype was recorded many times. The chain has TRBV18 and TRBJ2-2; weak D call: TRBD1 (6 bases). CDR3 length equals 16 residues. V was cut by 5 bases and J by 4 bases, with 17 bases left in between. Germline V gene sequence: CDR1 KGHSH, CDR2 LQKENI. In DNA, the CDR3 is TGTGCCAGCTCAACTGAATACAGGGTTACCACCGGGGAGCTGTTTTTT. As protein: CASSTEYRVTTGELFF.

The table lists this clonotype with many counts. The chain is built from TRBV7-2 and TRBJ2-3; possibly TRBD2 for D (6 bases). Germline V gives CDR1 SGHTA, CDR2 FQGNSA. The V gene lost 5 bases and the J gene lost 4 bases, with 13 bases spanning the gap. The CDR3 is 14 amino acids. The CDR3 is CASSQGLPPDTQYF. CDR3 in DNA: TGTGCCAGCAGCCAGGGACTTCCTCCAGATACGCAGTATTTT.

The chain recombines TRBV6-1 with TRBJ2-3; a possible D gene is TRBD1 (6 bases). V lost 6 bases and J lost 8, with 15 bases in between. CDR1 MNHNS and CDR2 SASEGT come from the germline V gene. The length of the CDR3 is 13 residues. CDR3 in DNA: TGTGCCAGCAGACCCGGACAGATGGGTACGCAGTATTTT. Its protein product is CASRPGQMGTQYF.

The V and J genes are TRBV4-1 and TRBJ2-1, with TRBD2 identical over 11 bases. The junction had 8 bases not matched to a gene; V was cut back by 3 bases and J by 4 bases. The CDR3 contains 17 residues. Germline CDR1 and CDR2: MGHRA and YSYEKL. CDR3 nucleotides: TGCGCCAGCAGCCACCCAACTAGCGGGGGATCTTACAATGAGCAGTTCTTC. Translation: CASSHPTSGGSYNEQFF.

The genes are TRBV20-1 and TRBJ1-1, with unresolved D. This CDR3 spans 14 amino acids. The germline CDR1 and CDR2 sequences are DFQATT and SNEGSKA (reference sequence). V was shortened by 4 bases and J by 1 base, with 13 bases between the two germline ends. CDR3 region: CSATERSGNTEAFF. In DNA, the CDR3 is TGCAGTGCTACCGAGAGGTCCGGGAACACTGAAGCTTTCTTT.

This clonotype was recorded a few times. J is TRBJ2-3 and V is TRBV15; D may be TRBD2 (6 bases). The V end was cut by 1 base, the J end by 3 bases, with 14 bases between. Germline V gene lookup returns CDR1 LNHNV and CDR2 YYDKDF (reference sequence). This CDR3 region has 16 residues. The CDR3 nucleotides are TGTGCCACCAGCAGAGCGTCTAGCGATGTTACAGATACGCAGTATTTT. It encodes CATSRASSDVTDTQYF.

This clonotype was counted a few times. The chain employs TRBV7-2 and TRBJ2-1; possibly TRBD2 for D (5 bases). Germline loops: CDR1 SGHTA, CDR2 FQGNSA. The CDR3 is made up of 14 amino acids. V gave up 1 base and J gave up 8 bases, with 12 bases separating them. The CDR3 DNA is TGTGCCAGCAGCTTAGTAGTAGCGCAAGATGAGCAGTTCTTC. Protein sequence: CASSLVVAQDEQFF.

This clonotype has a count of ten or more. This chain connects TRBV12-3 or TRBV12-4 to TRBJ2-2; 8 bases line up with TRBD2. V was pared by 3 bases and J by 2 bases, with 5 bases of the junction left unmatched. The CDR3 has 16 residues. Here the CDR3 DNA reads TGTGCCAGCAGTTTGCGTCTAGCGGGTAACACCGGGGAGCTGTTTTTT. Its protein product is CASSLRLAGNTGELFF.

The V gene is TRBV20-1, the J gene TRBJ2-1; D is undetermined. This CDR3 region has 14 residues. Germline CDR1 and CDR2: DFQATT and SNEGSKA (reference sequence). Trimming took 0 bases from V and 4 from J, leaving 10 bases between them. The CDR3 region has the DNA TGCAGTGCTAGAGAGGTTATTCGGTACAATGAGCAGTTCTTC. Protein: CSAREVIRYNEQFF.

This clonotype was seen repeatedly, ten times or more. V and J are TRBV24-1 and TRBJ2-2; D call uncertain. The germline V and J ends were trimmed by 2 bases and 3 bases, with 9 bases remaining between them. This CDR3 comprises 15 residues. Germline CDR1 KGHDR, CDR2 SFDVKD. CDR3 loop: CATSDSGIDTGELFF. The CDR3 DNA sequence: TGTGCCACCAGTGATTCCGGCATAGACACCGGGGAGCTGTTTTTT.

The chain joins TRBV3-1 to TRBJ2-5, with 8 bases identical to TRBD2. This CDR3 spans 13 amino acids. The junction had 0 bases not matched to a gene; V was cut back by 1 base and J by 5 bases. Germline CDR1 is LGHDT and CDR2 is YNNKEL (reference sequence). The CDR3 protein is CASSQGTSETQYF. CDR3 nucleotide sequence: TGTGCCAGCAGCCAAGGGACTAGCGAGACCCAGTACTTC.

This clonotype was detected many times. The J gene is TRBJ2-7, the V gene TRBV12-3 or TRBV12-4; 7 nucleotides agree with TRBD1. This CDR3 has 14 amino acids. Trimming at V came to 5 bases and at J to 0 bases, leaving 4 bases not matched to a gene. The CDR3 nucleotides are TGTGCCAGCAGTGAGACAGGGAGCTCCTACGAGCAGTACTTC. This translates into CASSETGSSYEQYF.

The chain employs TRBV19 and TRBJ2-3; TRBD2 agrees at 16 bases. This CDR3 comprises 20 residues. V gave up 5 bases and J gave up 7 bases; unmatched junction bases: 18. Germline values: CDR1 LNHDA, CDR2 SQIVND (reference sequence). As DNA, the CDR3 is TGTGCCAGTAGTGTCCCGGGACTAGCGGGAGGGCCCAAGGGGCGATATACGCAGTATTTT. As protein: CASSVPGLAGGPKGRYTQYF.

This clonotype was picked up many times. The CDR3: CASKWRGDGELFF. The DNA of the CDR3 is TGCGCCAGCAAGTGGAGGGGAGACGGGGAGCTGTTTTTT. J is TRBJ2-2 and V is TRBV5-1, with a weak D call TRBD2 (6 bases). This CDR3 contains 13 residues. Trimming removed 6 bases from V and 7 bases from J, with 13 bases in between. Germline-derived CDR1 and CDR2 are SGHRS and YFSETQ. The full variable domain, with the rest looked up from reference TRBV5-1 and TRBJ2-2, is KAGVTQTPRYLIKTRGQQVTLSCSPISGHRSVSWYQQTPGQGLQFLFEYFSETQRNKGNFPGRFSGRQFSNSRSEMNVSTLELGDSALYLCASKWRGDGELFFGEGSRLTVL.